This T cell receptor beta chain emerged from a study of neurological immune-mediated disorders. The cDNA was generated through 5'RACE incorporating 10-nucleotide random UMIs. TCRdb itself ran the 5' RACE reads through MiXCR, one entry per CDR3 protein. This table has 84,000 or so distinct CDR3 sequences, approximately 4.3% appearing once. As to time point: longitudinal time-point 3. In germline, CDR1 is MNHEY, CDR2 SMNVEV (reference sequence). The CDR3 spans 13 residues. With 5 bases removed from V and 5 bases from J, the gap between germline ends came to 12 bases. This clonotype was seen ten or more times.

The chain joins TRBV27 to TRBJ1-2; no definite D call. This clonotype was sampled from a woman aged 55-69 years with multiple sclerosis. Sequenced input: PBMCs. The DNA of the CDR3 is TGTGCCAGCAGTCCCCGCCGGGAATATGGCTACACCTTC. Protein product: CASSPRREYGYTF.